This TCR beta chain was documented in a study of blood T cell repertoires in COVID-19. CDR3 length: 15 residues. Germline CDR1 reads SGHAT; CDR2 reads FQNNGV. J was trimmed by 3 bases and V by 1 base; bases with no gene match: 1. Repertoires were generated with immunoSEQ multiplex PCR, while TCRdb's copy carries only in-frame clones and drops some. There are roughly 250,000 clones in the sample; about nine tenths occur only once, and more than 5% lies in the top ten. In this sample, this clone turned up a few times. This chain uses TRBV11-2 with TRBJ2-2, with 8 bases aligning to TRBD2. The sequencing sample was made of PBMCs or T cells enriched from blood (not recorded which). The sequence derives from a woman aged 25 to 39 with acute COVID-19. For the CDR3, the DNA is TGTGCCAGCAGCTTAGCGCGGGGGGACACCGGGGAGCTGTTTTTT. Residues: CASSLARGDTGELFF.